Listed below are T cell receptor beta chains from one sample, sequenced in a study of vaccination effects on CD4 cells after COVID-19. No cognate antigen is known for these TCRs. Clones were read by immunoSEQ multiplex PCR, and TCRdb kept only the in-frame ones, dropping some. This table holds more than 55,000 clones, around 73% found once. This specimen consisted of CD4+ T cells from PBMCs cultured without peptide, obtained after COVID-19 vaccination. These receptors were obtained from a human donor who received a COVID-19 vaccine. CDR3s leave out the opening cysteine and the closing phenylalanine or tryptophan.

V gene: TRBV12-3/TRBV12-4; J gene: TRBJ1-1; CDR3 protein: ASSLRGRWPAF
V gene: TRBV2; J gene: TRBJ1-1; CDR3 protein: ASSDIDRNTEAF
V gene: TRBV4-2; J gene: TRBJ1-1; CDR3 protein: ASSQDPGGLEAF
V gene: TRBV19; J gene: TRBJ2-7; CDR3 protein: ASRSDRAYEQY
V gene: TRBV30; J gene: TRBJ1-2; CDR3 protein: AWSPPERRGYT
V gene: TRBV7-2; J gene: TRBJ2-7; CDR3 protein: ASSRIGFIYEQY
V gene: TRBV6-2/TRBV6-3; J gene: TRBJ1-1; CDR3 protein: ASSSTGANTEAF
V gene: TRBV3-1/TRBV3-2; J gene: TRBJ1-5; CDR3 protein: ASSHPGNQPQH
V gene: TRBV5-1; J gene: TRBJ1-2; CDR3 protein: ASSLGQGTYGYT
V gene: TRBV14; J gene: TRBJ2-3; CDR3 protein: ASSQDASTQY
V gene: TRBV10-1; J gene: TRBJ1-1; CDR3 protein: ASSAMVFPGYTEAF
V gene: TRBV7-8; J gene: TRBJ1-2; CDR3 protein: ASSKERTRSYGYT
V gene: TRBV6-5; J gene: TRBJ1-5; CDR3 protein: ASGRDQPQH
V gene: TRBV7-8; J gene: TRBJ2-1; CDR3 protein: ASSSRDRTGTNEQF
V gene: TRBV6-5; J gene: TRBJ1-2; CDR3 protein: ASSPGTANYGYT
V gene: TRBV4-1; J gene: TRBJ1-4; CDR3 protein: ASSHPDRDDEKLF
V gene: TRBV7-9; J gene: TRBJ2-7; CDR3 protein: ASSTMGQGSYEQY
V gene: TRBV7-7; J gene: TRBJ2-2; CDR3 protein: ASSLGDPRATGELF
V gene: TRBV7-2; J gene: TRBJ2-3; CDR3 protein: ASSPSSTRTDTQY
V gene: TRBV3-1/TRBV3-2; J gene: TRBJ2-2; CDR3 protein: ASSQSTGELF
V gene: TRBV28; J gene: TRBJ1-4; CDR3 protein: ASRGVGNEKLF
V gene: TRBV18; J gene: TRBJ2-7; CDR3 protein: ASSPEGPQSNYEQY
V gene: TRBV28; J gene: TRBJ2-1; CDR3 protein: ASSLQGKVNEQF
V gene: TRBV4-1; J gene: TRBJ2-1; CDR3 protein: ASSQDPTGLPNNEQF
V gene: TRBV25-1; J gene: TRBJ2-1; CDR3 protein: ASSEGSSYNEQF
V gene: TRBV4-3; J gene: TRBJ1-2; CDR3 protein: ASSQPEAGGQVPYGYT
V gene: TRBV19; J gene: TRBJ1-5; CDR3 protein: ASRTGKTGNQPQH
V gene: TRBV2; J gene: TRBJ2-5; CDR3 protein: ASRRKETQY
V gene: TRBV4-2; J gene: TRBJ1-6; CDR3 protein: ASSQFLPGQGDSPLH
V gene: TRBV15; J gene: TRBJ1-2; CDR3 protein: ATSRGGTYGYT
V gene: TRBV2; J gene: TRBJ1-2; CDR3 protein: ASQRGQDYGYT
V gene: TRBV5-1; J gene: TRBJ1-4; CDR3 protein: ASSEGRNEKLF
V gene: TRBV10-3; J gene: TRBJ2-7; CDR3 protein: AITPGTSGASYEQY
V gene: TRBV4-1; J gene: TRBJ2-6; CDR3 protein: ASSQEGEGTGANVLT
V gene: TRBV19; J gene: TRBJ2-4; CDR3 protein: ASRGLAKNIQY
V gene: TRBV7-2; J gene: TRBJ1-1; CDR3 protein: ASRPRGLNTEAF
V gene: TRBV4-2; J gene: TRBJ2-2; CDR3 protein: ASRPGLQVGELF
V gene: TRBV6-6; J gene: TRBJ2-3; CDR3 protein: ASRRQASTDTQY
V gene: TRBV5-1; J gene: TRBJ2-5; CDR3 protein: ASSPDRVGQETQY
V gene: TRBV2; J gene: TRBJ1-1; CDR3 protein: ASSESGRMNTEAF
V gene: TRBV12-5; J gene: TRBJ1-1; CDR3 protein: ASGLGSNTEAF
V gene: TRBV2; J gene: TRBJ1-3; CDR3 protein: ASSDATGSGNTIY
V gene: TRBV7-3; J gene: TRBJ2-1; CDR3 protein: ASSSGGEQF
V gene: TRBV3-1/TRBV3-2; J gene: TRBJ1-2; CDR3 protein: ASSRRWGPAGGGGYT
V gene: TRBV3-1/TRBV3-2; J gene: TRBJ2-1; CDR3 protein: ASSPAGGRGEQF
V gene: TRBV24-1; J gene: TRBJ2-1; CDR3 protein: ATSPWASGLTNEQF
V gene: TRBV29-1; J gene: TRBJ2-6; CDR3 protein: SVSGQGETGANVLT
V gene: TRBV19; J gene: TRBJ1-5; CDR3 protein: ASSTKTGNQPQH
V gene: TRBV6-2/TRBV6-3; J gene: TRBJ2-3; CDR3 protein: ASSLQGSTDTQY
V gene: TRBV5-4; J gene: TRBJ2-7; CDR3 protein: ASSLGGTGGAEQY
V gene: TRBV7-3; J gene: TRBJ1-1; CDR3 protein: ASSLSESTEAF
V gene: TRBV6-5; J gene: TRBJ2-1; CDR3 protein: ASRGGQDSYNEQF
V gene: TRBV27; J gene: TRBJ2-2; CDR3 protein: ASSHPTGVVPGELF
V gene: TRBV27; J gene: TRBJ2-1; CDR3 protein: ASSPKTGLYNEQF
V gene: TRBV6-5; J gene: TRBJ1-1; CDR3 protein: ASSFRQVHAF
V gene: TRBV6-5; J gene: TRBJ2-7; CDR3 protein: ASSYSTSGGYEQY
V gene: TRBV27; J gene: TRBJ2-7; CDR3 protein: ASSLSLAGVYEQY
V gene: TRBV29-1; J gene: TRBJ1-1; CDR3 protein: SVEVGQGALTEAF
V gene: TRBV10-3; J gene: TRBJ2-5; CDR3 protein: AISEGGNSAKETQY
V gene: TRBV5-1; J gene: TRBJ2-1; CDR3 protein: ASGQPRTTSSYNEQF